This T cell receptor (beta chain) originates from a study of identifying expanded T cells in peripheral blood. During the collection period, no donor immune events like infections were recorded. Whole-study results and caveats: Technical replicates showed 0.9 to 1.5 changed clones; around 2 weeks 15 to 20; four weeks 19. Clone count variance between roughly 2-week samples rose with total template count.

To note about this clone: The antigen remains unidentified.

The assay was immunoSEQ multiplex PCR, and TCRdb's table has in-frame clones only and misses some. The sample yields 100,000 to 150,000 clones, 86% seen once. This clonotype was sampled from a person aged 18 to 75 in good health. Sequencing was done on a sample of blood.

CDR3 sequence: CSVRGGAGNQPQHF. The CDR3 nucleotides read TGCAGCGTGCGGGGGGGCGCGGGCAATCAGCCCCAGCATTTT. The chain joins TRBV29-1 to TRBJ1-5; weak D call: TRBD1 (6 bases). V lost 6 bases, J lost 2 bases, and 14 bases lay in between. Germline V CDR1 and CDR2: SQVTM, ANQGSEA. The CDR3 totals 14 residues.